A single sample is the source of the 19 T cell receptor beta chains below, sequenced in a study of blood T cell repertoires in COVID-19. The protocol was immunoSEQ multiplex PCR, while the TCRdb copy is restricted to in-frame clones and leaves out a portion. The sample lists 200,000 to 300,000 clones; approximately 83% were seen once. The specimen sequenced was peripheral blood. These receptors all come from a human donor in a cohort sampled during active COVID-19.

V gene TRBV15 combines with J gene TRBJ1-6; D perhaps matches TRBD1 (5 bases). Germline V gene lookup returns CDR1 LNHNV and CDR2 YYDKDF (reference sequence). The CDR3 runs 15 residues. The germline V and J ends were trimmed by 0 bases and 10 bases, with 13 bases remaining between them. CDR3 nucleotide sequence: TGTGCCACCAGCAGAGAAACGGGGGTGGGATCACCCCTCCACTTT. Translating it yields CATSRETGVGSPLHF.

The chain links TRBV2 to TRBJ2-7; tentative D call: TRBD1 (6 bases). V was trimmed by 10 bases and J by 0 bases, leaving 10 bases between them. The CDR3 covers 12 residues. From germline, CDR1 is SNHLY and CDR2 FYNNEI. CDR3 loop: CATGQSSYEQYF. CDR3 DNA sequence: TGTGCCACCGGACAGTCCTCCTACGAGCAGTACTTC.

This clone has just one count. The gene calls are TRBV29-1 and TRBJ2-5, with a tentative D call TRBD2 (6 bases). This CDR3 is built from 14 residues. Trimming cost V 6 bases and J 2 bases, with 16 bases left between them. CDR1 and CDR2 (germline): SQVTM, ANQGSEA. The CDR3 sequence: CSVLTGRFQETQYF. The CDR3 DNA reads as TGCAGCGTCCTTACGGGGAGGTTTCAAGAGACCCAGTACTTC.

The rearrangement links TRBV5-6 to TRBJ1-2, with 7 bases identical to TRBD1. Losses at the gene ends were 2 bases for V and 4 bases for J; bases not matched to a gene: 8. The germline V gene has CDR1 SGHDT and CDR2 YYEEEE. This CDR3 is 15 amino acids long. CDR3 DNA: TGTGCCAGCAGCTTAACAGGGGAAGGGGGCTATGGCTACACCTTC. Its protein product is CASSLTGEGGYGYTF.

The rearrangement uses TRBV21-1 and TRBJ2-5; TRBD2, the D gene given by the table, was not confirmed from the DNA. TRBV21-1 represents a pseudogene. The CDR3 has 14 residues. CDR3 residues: CASSGWTRRETQYF. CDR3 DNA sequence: TGTGCCAGCAGCGGATGGACTAGACGGGAGACCCAGTACTTC.

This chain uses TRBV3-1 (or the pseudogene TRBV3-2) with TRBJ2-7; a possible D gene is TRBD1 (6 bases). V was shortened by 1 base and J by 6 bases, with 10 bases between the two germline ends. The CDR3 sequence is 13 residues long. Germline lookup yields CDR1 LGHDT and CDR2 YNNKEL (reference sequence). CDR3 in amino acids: CASSQGRGSEQYF. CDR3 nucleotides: TGTGCCAGCAGCCAAGGCAGGGGAAGCGAGCAGTACTTC.

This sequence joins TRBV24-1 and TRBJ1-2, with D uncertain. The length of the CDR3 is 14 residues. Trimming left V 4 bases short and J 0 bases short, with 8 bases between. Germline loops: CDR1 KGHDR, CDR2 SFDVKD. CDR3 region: CATSDPTANYGYTF. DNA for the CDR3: TGTGCCACCAGTGACCCTACCGCTAACTATGGCTACACCTTC.

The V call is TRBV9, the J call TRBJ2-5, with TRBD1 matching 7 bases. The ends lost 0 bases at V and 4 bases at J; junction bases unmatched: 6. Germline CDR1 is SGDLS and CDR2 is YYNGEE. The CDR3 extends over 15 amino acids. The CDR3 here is CASSVGQGIRETQYF. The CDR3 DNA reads TGTGCCAGCAGCGTAGGACAGGGAATTAGAGAGACCCAGTACTTC.

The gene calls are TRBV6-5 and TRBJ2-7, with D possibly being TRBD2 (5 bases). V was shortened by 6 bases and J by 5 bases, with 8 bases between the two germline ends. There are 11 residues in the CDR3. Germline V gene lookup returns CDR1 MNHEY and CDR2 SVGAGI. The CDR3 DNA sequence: TGTGCCAGCAGGGAGGTGGACGAGCAGTACTTC. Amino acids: CASREVDEQYF.

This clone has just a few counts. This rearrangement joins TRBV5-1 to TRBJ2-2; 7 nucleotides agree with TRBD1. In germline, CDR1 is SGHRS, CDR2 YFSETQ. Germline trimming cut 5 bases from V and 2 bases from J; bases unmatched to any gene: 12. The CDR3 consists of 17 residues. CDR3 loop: CASSRFIRGINTGELFF. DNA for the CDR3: TGCGCCAGCAGTCGATTCATCAGGGGGATTAACACCGGGGAGCTGTTTTTT.

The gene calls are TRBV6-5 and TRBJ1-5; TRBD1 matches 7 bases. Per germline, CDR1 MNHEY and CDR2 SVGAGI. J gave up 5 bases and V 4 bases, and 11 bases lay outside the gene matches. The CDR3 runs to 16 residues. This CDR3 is CASSSPSAGGHQPQHF. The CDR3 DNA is TGTGCCAGCAGTTCCCCCTCGGCAGGGGGTCATCAGCCCCAGCATTTT.

The CDR3 region is CASSRDIMNTEAFF. DNA for the CDR3: TGTGCCAGCAGTCGTGACATAATGAACACTGAAGCTTTCTTT. The gene calls are TRBV27 and TRBJ1-1; D not resolved. In germline, CDR1 is MNHEY, CDR2 SMNVEV (reference sequence). V was clipped by 5 bases and J by 0 bases, with 10 bases between them. CDR3 length: 14 residues.

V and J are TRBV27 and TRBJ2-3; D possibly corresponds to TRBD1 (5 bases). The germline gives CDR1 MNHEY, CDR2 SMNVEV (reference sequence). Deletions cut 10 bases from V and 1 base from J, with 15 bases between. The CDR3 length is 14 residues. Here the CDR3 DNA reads TGTGCCACCCGACGTAGGGGCGGCACAGATACGCAGTATTTT. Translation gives CATRRRGGTDTQYF.

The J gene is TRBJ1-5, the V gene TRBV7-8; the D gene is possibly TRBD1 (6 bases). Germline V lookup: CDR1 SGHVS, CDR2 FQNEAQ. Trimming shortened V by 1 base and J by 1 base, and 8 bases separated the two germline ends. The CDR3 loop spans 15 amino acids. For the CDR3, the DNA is TGTGCCAGCAGCTTAGACGGACAGAGCAATCAGCCCCAGCATTTT. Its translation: CASSLDGQSNQPQHF.

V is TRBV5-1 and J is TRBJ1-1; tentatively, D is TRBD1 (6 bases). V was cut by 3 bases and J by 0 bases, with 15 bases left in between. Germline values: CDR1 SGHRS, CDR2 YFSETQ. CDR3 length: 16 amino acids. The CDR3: CASSSSSGVMNTEAFF. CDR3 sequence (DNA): TGCGCCAGCAGCTCCTCATCAGGGGTAATGAACACTGAAGCTTTCTTT.

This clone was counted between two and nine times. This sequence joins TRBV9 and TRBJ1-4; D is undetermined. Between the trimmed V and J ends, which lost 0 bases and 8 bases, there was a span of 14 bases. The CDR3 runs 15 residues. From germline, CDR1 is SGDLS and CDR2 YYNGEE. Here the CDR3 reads CASSVAAGLGEKLFF. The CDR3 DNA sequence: TGTGCCAGCAGCGTAGCGGCGGGTTTAGGAGAAAAACTGTTTTTT.

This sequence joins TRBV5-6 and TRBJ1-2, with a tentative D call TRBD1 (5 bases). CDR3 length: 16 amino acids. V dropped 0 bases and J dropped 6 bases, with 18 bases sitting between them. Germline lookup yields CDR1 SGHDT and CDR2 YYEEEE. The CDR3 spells CASSLALGELRDGYTF. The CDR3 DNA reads TGTGCCAGCAGCTTGGCCTTAGGGGAACTGAGAGATGGCTACACCTTC. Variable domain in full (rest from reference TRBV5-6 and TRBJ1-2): DAGVTQSPTHLIKTRGQQVTLRCSPKSGHDTVSWYQQALGQGPQFIFQYYEEEERQRGNFPDRFSGHQFPNYSSELNVNALLLGDSALYLCASSLALGELRDGYTFGSGTRLTVV.

The CDR3 is CASSLGRNTEAFF. DNA for the CDR3: TGTGCCAGCAGCTTAGGTCGTAACACTGAAGCTTTCTTT. The V gene is TRBV7-8, the J gene TRBJ1-1; D is unclear. V lost 1 base and J lost 2, with 5 bases in between. CDR3 length: 13 amino acids. Germline V CDR1 and CDR2: SGHVS, FQNEAQ.

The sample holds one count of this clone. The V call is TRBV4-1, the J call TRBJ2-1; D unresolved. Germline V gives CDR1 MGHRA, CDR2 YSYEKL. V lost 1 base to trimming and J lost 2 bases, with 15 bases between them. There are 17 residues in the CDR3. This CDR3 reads CASSQGDRYLAYNEQFF. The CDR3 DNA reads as TGCGCCAGCAGCCAAGGAGACCGTTATCTAGCCTACAATGAGCAGTTCTTC.